Below are 21 T cell receptor beta chains sequenced from a single sample in a study of T cell responses to AZD1222 COVID-19 vaccine. Method: immunoSEQ multiplex PCR; TCRdb's copy keeps in-frame clones and lacks some. The sample lists 120,000 to 150,000 clones, 90% to 95% occurring once. The sequences come from peripheral blood, collected on day 0 of AZD1222 vaccination. The source is an adult in good health.

The chain carries TRBV7-6 and TRBJ1-1; no reliable D call. V lost 6 bases and J 3 bases, leaving 14 bases between the germline ends. Germline-derived CDR1 and CDR2 are SGHVS and FNYEAQ. This CDR3 region has 14 residues. The DNA of the CDR3 is TGTGCCAGCAGTCCATATGAGAGGGACACTGAAGCTTTCTTT. Translated, it gives CASSPYERDTEAFF.

The V call is TRBV12-3 or TRBV12-4, the J call TRBJ1-1; no clear D. The CDR3 spans 13 residues. The V end was cut by 3 bases, the J end by 0 bases, with 5 bases between. CDR3 bases: TGTGCCAGCAGTTTTAGGATGAACACTGAAGCTTTCTTT. Encoded protein: CASSFRMNTEAFF.

The chain joins TRBV27 to TRBJ1-2; D is undetermined. The length of the CDR3 is 14 residues. The V gene's germline CDR1 is MNHEY and CDR2 SMNVEV (reference sequence). V gave up 1 base and J gave up 6 bases, with 12 bases separating them. The CDR3 spells CASSLWKGSNGYTF. CDR3 nucleotide sequence: TGTGCCAGCAGTTTATGGAAGGGAAGCAATGGCTACACCTTC.

This chain links TRBV14 with TRBJ1-2; TRBD1 might be the D (6 bases). The CDR3 covers 17 residues. Germline V gene sequence: CDR1 SGHDN, CDR2 FVKESK. Trimming left V 5 bases short and J 2 bases short, with 21 bases between. Here the CDR3 reads CASSSRRGTWGNYGYTF. Here the CDR3 DNA reads TGTGCCAGCAGCTCCCGAAGAGGGACATGGGGGAACTATGGCTACACCTTC.

This sequence joins TRBV19 and TRBJ1-5; possible D gene TRBD1, 5 bases. The CDR3 length is 15 residues. Per germline, CDR1 LNHDA and CDR2 SQIVND (reference sequence). V was cut by 1 base and J by 4 bases, with 11 bases left in between. Here the CDR3 DNA reads TGTGCCAGTAGTATAGCGGGGCAGACGAATCAGCCCCAGCATTTT. Residues: CASSIAGQTNQPQHF. The full variable domain, in which reference TRBV19 and TRBJ1-5 provide the parts outside the CDR3, is DGGITQSPKYLFRKEGQNVTLSCEQNLNHDAMYWYRQDPGQGLRLIYYSQIVNDFQKGDIAEGYSVSREKKESFPLTVTSAQKNPTAFYLCASSIAGQTNQPQHFGDGTRLSIL.

The V gene is TRBV7-2, the J gene TRBJ1-2, with D possibly TRBD1 on 5 matching bases. CDR1 is SGHTA and CDR2 is FQGNSA in the germline V gene. Trimming left V 5 bases short and J 9 bases short, with 22 bases between. This CDR3 is built from 15 residues. This CDR3 is CASSPQEGWEGSYTF. The CDR3 region has the DNA TGTGCCAGCAGCCCACAGGAGGGTTGGGAGGGCAGCTACACCTTC.

The chain has TRBV10-3 and TRBJ2-1, with TRBD2 matching 7 bases. The length of the CDR3 is 14 residues. Trimming at V came to 0 bases and at J to 5 bases, leaving 1 base not matched to a gene. CDR1 ENHRY and CDR2 SYGVKD come from the germline V gene. The CDR3: CAISESLADNEQFF. CDR3 nucleotides: TGTGCCATCAGTGAGTCCCTAGCGGACAATGAGCAGTTCTTC.

The V call is TRBV14, the J call TRBJ1-2; 7 bases align to TRBD1. The length of the CDR3 is 16 residues. The germline CDR1 and CDR2 sequences are SGHDN and FVKESK. J gave up 4 bases and V 0 bases, and 8 bases lay outside the gene matches. The CDR3 spells CASSQDRGQRIYGYTF. DNA of the CDR3: TGTGCCAGCAGCCAAGATAGGGGACAGAGAATCTATGGCTACACCTTC. The complete variable domain, with remaining parts taken from reference TRBV14 and TRBJ1-2, reads EAGVTQFPSHSVIEKGQTVTLRCDPISGHDNLYWYRRVMGKEIKFLLHFVKESKQDESGMPNNRFLAERTGGTYSTLKVQPAELEDSGVYFCASSQDRGQRIYGYTFGSGTRLTVV.

V usage is TRBV2 and J usage is TRBJ1-4; D is perhaps TRBD1 (5 bases). The CDR3 contains 20 residues. Germline V gives CDR1 SNHLY, CDR2 FYNNEI. The V end lost 5 bases, the J end lost 4 bases, and 29 bases lay between the germline ends. The CDR3 here is CASSKSPLLAGRGRNEKLFF. Written as DNA, the CDR3 is TGTGCCAGCAGTAAAAGCCCGCTCCTGGCGGGGAGGGGACGTAATGAAAAACTGTTTTTT.

This chain uses TRBV14 with TRBJ2-7; 8 bases are shared with TRBD2. Looked up from germline, CDR1 is SGHDN and CDR2 is FVKESK. This CDR3 contains 14 residues. Trimming at V came to 1 base and at J to 4 bases, leaving 3 bases not matched to a gene. The CDR3 bases are TGTGCCAGCAGCCAAGCGGGAGGGCTATACGAGCAGTACTTC. Encoded protein: CASSQAGGLYEQYF.

The chain couples TRBV6-2 or TRBV6-3 to TRBJ2-3; 9 bases match TRBD2. Trimming cost V 2 bases and J 6 bases; bases outside gene matches: 6. This CDR3 has 15 amino acids. Germline CDR1 and CDR2: MNHEY and SVGEGT. The CDR3 DNA reads TGTGCCAGCAGTTACGTTAGCGGGAGTCGTGATACGCAGTATTTT. The encoded protein is CASSYVSGSRDTQYF.

The CDR3 loop reads CASHATGGEETQYF. DNA of the CDR3: TGCGCCAGCCACGCCACAGGGGGCGAGGAGACCCAGTACTTC. This chain uses TRBV5-1 with TRBJ2-5, with 9 bases matching TRBD1. The V and J ends lost 7 bases and 5 bases, in that order; junction bases with no gene match: 9. CDR1 is SGHRS and CDR2 is YFSETQ in the germline V gene. The CDR3 sequence is 14 residues long.

The rearrangement joins TRBV3-1 (or the pseudogene TRBV3-2) to TRBJ2-3, with D unclear. V was shortened by 5 bases and J by 4 bases, with 4 bases between the two germline ends. CDR3 length: 11 residues. Germline CDR1 LGHDT, CDR2 YNNKEL (reference sequence). As DNA, the CDR3 is TGTGCCAGCAGCTCCCCAGATACGCAGTATTTT. Translating gives CASSSPDTQYF.

V is TRBV29-1 and J is TRBJ2-5; D might be TRBD1 or TRBD2, each matching 5 bases. CDR1 SQVTM and CDR2 ANQGSEA come from the germline V gene. The CDR3 is 15 residues long. Deletions cut 1 base from V and 3 bases from J, with 15 bases between. The CDR3 DNA sequence: TGCAGCGTTGAAGTTCTCGGGACGGAGGAAGAGACCCAGTACTTC. Its translation is CSVEVLGTEEETQYF.

This clone is a singleton in its sample. The CDR3 sequence is CASSISPGGYTF. CDR3 in DNA: TGTGCCAGTAGTATCAGCCCGGGGGGCTACACCTTC. This chain joins TRBV19 and TRBJ1-2; D gene ambiguous. Germline V lookup: CDR1 LNHDA, CDR2 SQIVND (reference sequence). This CDR3 has 12 residues. V lost 3 bases, J lost 8 bases, and 10 bases lay in between.

The CDR3 DNA sequence: TGTGCCATCAGTACCGCTAGCGGGGAGGGGGGAGAGACCCAGTACTTC. Protein: CAISTASGEGGETQYF. This rearrangement joins TRBV10-3 to TRBJ2-5; 9 positions match TRBD2. The V gene end was trimmed by 5 bases and the J gene end by 4 bases; junction bases not matched to a gene: 11. Germline CDR1 ENHRY, CDR2 SYGVKD. CDR3 length: 16 residues.

The chain is built from TRBV24-1 and TRBJ2-2; the D call may be TRBD1 or TRBD2 (5 bases each). The CDR3 totals 14 residues. With 4 bases removed from V and 6 bases from J, the gap between germline ends came to 11 bases. The germline V gene has CDR1 KGHDR and CDR2 SFDVKD. Here the CDR3 DNA reads TGTGCCACCAGTGAGCTGGGACGCTCCGGGGAGCTGTTTTTT. It translates to CATSELGRSGELFF.

The chain has TRBV4-3 and TRBJ1-5; D gene uncertain. CDR3 size: 14 residues. Deletions cut 4 bases from V and 2 bases from J, with 9 bases between. Germline lookup yields CDR1 LGHNA and CDR2 YSLEER. This CDR3 reads CASSLGLGNQPQHF. The CDR3, as DNA: TGCGCCAGCAGCCTAGGTTTGGGCAATCAGCCCCAGCATTTT.

The chain couples TRBV14 to TRBJ2-3; 9 bases agree with TRBD2. Germline V lookup: CDR1 SGHDN, CDR2 FVKESK. The CDR3 length is 15 residues. Trimming took 4 bases from V and 2 from J; bases not matched to a gene: 4. The CDR3 DNA is TGTGCCAGCAGCCGAGTAGCGGGGGTCACAGATACGCAGTATTTT. It codes for CASSRVAGVTDTQYF.

The J gene is TRBJ2-1, the V gene TRBV4-1; a weak D match, TRBD2 (5 bases). V dropped 7 bases and J dropped 2 bases, with 9 bases sitting between them. CDR1 is MGHRA and CDR2 is YSYEKL in the germline V gene. The CDR3 length is 13 residues. The CDR3 is CASTRDTYNEQFF. In DNA, the CDR3 is TGCGCCAGCACCCGGGATACCTACAATGAGCAGTTCTTC.

V usage is TRBV5-6 and J usage is TRBJ2-1, with D maybe TRBD1 (6 bases). Trimming cost V 1 base and J 5 bases, with 13 bases left between them. Germline V CDR1 and CDR2: SGHDT, YYEEEE. The CDR3 spans 15 residues. The CDR3 bases are TGTGCCAGCAGCTTGTTTGGACAGTCCGACAATGAGCAGTTCTTC. Translated, it gives CASSLFGQSDNEQFF.